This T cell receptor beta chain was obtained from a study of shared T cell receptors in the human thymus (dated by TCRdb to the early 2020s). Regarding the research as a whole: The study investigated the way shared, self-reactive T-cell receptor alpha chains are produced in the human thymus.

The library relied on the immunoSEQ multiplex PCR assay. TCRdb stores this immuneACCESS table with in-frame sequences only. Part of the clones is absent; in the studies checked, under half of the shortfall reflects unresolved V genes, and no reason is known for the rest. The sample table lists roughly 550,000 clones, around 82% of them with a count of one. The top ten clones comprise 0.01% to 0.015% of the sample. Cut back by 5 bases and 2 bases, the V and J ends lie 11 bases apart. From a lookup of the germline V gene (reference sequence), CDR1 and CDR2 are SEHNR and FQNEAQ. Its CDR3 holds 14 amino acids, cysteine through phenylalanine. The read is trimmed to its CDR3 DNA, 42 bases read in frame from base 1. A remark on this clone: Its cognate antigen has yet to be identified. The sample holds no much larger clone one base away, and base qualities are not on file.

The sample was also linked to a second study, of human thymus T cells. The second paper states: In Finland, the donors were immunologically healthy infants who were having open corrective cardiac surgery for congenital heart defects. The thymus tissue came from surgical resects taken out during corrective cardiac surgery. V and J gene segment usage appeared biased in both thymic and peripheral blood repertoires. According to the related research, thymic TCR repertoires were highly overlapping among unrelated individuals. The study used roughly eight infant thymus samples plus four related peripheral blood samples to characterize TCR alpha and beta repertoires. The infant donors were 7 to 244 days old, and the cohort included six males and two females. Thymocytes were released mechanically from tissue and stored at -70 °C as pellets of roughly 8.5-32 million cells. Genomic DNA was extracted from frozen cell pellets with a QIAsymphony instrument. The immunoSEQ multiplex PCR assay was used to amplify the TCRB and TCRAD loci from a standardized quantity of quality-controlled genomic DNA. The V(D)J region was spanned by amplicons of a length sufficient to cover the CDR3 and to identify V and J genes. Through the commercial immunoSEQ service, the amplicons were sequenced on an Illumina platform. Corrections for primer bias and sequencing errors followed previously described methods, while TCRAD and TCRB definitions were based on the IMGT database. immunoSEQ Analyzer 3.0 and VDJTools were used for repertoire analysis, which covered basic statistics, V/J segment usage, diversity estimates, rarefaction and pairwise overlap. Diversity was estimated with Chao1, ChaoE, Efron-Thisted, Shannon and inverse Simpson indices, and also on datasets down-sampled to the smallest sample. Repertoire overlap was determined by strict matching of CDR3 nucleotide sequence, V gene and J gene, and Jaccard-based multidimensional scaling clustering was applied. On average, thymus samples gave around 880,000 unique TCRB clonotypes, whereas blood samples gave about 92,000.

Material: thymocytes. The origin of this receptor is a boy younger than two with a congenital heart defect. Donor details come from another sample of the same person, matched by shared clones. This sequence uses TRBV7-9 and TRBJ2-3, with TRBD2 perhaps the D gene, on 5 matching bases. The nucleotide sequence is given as TGTGCCAGCAGCACAGCGGAGGACACAGATACGCAGTATTTT. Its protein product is CASSTAEDTDTQYF.